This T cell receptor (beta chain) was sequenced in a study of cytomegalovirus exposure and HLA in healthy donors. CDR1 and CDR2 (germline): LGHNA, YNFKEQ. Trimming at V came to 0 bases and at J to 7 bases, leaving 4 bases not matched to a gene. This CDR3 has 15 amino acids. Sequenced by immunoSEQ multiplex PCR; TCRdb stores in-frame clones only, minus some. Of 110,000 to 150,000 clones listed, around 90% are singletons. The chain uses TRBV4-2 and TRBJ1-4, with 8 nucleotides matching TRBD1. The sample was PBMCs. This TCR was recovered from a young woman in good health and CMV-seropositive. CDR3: CASSQETGGGEKLFF. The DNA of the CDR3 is TGTGCCAGCAGCCAAGAAACAGGGGGAGGTGAAAAACTGTTTTTT.